The 10 T cell receptor beta chains in this list originate from one sample, sequenced in a study of early T cells in non-severe SARS-CoV-2 infection. One entry per CDR3 protein results from TCRdb running MiXCR on the 5' RACE reads. The top ten hold about 35% of the sample, which has 25,000 to 30,000 distinct CDR3 sequences, around 6% seen once. The source was whole blood, collected at baseline. These receptors originate from an adult who was a healthcare worker with PCR-confirmed SARS-CoV-2 infection or an uninfected control (not recorded which).

This clonotype has a count of ten or more. V is TRBV6-2 or TRBV6-3 and J is TRBJ1-1; D is unclear. The ends were cut back, 0 bases at V and 11 bases at J, with 10 bases in the middle. This CDR3 comprises 12 residues. Looked up from germline, CDR1 is MNHEY and CDR2 is SVGEGT. CDR3 coding DNA: TGTGCCAGCAGTTACTCTAGGGTGATCGCTTTCTTT. Encoded protein: CASSYSRVIAFF.

This clonotype was seen a few times. The chain is built from TRBV7-6 and TRBJ2-2; the D is unclear. The CDR3 has 14 residues. In germline, CDR1 is SGHVS, CDR2 FNYEAQ. Trimming cost V 5 bases and J 6 bases, with 13 bases left between them. The CDR3 bases are TGTGCCAGCAGCCGACGGCTACAGTCCGGGGAGCTGTTTTTT. It specifies CASSRRLQSGELFF.

This clonotype occurred many times. The rearrangement links TRBV29-1 to TRBJ2-2; D is ambiguous. Germline CDR1 is SQVTM and CDR2 is ANQGSEA. Trimming left V 1 base short and J 0 bases short, with 9 bases between. There are 15 residues in the CDR3. The CDR3 is CSVEANFANTGELFF. The CDR3 region has the DNA TGCAGCGTTGAAGCGAACTTCGCGAACACCGGGGAGCTGTTTTTT.

This chain links TRBV5-1 with TRBJ2-1; weak D call: TRBD2 (5 bases). The V gene's germline CDR1 is SGHRS and CDR2 YFSETQ. CDR3 length: 14 amino acids. Between the trimmed V and J ends, which lost 1 base and 5 bases, there was a span of 10 bases. DNA of the CDR3: TGCGCCAGCAGCTTGCTAGCAGCAAACAATGAGCAGTTCTTC. Translation: CASSLLAANNEQFF.

This clonotype ranks as medium-sized. The chain couples TRBV18 to TRBJ1-2; unclear D gene. V lost 3 bases to trimming and J lost 4 bases, with 15 bases between them. Germline-derived CDR1 and CDR2 are KGHSH and LQKENI. The CDR3 covers 15 residues. The CDR3 protein is CASSPDERILYGYTF. CDR3 DNA: TGTGCCAGCTCACCGGATGAGCGGATTCTCTATGGCTACACCTTC.

Ten or more counts support this clonotype. The chain couples TRBV11-2 to TRBJ2-7; 13 bases fit TRBD2. V lost 5 bases, J lost 4 bases, and 2 bases stayed unmatched. Germline assignment: CDR1 SGHAT and CDR2 FQNNGV. This CDR3 is 14 amino acids long. The CDR3 is CASSTGLAGYEQYF. CDR3 nucleotides: TGTGCCAGCAGCACGGGACTAGCGGGGTACGAGCAGTACTTC.

This clonotype was seen many times. The gene calls are TRBV20-1 and TRBJ1-1; 7 bases fit TRBD1. The CDR3 extends over 14 amino acids. Germline V CDR1 and CDR2: DFQATT, SNEGSKA (reference sequence). Trimming removed 2 bases from V and 6 bases from J; junction bases left unmatched: 9. This chain's CDR3 is CSARSGGGYPEAFF. The CDR3 DNA sequence: TGCAGTGCTAGATCAGGGGGAGGATACCCTGAAGCTTTCTTT.

This clonotype was recorded a few times. The chain links TRBV4-1 to TRBJ2-7, with D possibly being TRBD1 (5 bases). This CDR3 is 14 amino acids long. CDR1 MGHRA and CDR2 YSYEKL come from the germline V gene. Between the trimmed V and J ends, which lost 1 base and 4 bases, there was a span of 11 bases. CDR3 region: CASSQGRVGYEQYF. CDR3 coding DNA: TGCGCCAGCAGCCAAGGCAGGGTCGGATACGAGCAGTACTTC.

This clonotype was observed a handful of times. V usage is TRBV13 and J usage is TRBJ2-2; D is uncertain. Trimming cost V 5 bases and J 5 bases, with 9 bases left between them. CDR3 length: 13 amino acids. The V gene's germline CDR1 is PRHDT and CDR2 FYEKMQ (reference sequence). Here the CDR3 reads CASSPVTTGELFF. CDR3 coding DNA: TGTGCCAGCAGCCCCGTGACGACCGGGGAGCTGTTTTTT.

This clonotype occurred many times. The V call is TRBV6-6, the J call TRBJ2-6, with 8 bases fitting TRBD1. The CDR3 covers 16 residues. The germline V gene has CDR1 MNHNY and CDR2 SVGAGI (reference sequence). The V gene end was trimmed by 6 bases and the J gene end by 0 bases; junction bases not matched to a gene: 4. The CDR3 nucleotides are TGTGCCAGCAGGAGGACAGGGAGCTCTGGGGCCAACGTCCTGACTTTC. It codes for CASRRTGSSGANVLTF.